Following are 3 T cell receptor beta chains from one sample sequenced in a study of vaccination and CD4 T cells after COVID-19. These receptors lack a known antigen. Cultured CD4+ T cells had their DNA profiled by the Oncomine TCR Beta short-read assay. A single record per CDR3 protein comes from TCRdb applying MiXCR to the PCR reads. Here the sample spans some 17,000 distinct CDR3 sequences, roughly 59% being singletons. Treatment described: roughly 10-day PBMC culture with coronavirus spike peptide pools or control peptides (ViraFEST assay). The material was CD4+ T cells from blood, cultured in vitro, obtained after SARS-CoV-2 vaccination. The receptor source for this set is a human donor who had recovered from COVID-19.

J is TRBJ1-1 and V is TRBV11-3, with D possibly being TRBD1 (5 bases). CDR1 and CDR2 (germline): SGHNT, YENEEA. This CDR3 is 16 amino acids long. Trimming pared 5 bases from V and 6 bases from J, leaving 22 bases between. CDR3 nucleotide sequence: TGTGCCAGCAGCGAAGTAGAGGGACTTCTCGCCGCTGAAGCTTTCTTT. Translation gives CASSEVEGLLAAEAFF.

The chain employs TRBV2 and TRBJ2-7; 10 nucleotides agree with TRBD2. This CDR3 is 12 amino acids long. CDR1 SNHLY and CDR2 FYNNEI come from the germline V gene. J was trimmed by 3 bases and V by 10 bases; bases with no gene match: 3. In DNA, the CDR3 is TGTGCCACCAGGACTAGCGGCTACGAGCAGTACTTC. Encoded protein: CATRTSGYEQYF. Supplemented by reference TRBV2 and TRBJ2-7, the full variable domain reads EPEVTQTPSHQVTQMGQEVILRCVPISNHLYFYWYRQILGQKVEFLVSFYNNEISEKSEIFDDQFSVERPDGSNFTLKIRSTKLEDSAMYFCATRTSGYEQYFGPGTRLTVT.

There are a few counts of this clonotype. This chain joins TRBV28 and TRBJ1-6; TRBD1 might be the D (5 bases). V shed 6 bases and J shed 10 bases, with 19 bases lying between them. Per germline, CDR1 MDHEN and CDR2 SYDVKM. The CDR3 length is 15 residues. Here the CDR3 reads CASSPPRASGSPLHF. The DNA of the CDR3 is TGTGCCAGCAGCCCGCCCAGGGCCAGTGGATCACCCCTCCACTTT.